The source of this TCR beta chain is a study of cytomegalovirus exposure and HLA in healthy donors. Whole-study findings and limits: Within an earlier analysis, most TCR beta V segments proved productive either about 90% or about 30% of the time. Presence/absence analyses supposed approximately even sequencing depth among donors.

This clone occurred once. Its cognate antigen is unknown. PCR primers comprised 60 Vbeta and 13 Jbeta primers. Per the original data handling: Per a later analysis, the number of unique TCR beta chains was around 80 million, of which roughly 10 million were shared. The assay was immunoSEQ multiplex PCR, and TCRdb's table has in-frame clones only and misses some. V and J calls and clone size are copied from that table; D and trimming were computed from the DNA. The sample lists about 200,000 clones, approximately 80% occurring once. This TCR came from a woman under 40 in good health and CMV-seronegative. Source material: PBMCs.

This chain's CDR3 is CATRKGAIGYTF. The CDR3 DNA sequence: TGTGCCACCCGAAAGGGGGCGATTGGCTACACCTTC. The chain combines TRBV7-2 with TRBJ1-2; TRBD1 aligns across 7 bases. The CDR3 has 12 amino acids. J lost 7 bases, V lost 10 bases, and 9 bases had no gene match. Germline V CDR1 and CDR2: SGHTA, FQGNSA.